This TCR beta chain was sequenced in a study of molecular identifiers for immune sequencing clone quantification. MiXCR was run by TCRdb on the PCR reads, yielding one entry per CDR3 protein. The sample contains roughly 320,000 distinct CDR3 sequences, about a fifth of which appear only once. This clonotype has at least ten counts. The length of the CDR3 is 13 residues. In germline, CDR1 is LGHNA, CDR2 YSLEER. V lost 0 bases and J 8 bases, leaving 7 bases between the germline ends. The specimen was naive CD8+ T cells from blood, with Jurkat cell RNA spiked in. The subset was: FACS-sorted CD8+CD4-CCR7+CD45RA+ naive T cells. The chain is built from TRBV4-3 and TRBJ1-4; TRBD1 might be the D (5 bases). This receptor was identified in a human donor in good health. Some libraries in this study had Jurkat cell RNA spiked in. In nucleotides, the CDR3 is TGCGCCAGCAGCCAAGATCGGGGGGAAAAACTGTTTTTT. It encodes CASSQDRGEKLFF.